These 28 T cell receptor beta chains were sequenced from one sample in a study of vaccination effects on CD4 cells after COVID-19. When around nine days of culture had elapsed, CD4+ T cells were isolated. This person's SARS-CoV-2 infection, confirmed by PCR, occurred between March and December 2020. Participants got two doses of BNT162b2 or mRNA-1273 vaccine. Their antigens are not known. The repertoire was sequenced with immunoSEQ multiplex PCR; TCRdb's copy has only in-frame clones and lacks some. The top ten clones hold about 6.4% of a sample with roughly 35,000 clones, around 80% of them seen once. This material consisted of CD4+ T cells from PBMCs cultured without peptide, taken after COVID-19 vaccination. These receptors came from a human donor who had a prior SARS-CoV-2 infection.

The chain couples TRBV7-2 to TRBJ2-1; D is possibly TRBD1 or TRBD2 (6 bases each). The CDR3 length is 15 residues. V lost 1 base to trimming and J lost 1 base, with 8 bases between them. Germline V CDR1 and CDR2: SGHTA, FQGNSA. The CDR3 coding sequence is TGTGCCAGCAGCTTAGGGGGGGCTTCCTACAATGAGCAGTTCTTC. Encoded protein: CASSLGGASYNEQFF.

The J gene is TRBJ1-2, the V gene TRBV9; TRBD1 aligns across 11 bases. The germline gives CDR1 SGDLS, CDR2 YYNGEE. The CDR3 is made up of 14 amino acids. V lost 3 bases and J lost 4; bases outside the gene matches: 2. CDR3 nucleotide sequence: TGTGCCAGCAGCGGGACAGGGGGCCTCTATGGCTACACCTTC. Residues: CASSGTGGLYGYTF.

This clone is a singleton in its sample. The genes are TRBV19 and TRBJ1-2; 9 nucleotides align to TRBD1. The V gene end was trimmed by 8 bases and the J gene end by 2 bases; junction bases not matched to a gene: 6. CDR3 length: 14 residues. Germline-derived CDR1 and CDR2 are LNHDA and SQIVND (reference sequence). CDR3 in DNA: TGTGCCAGTGGAGGGGACAGGGAGAACTATGGCTACACCTTC. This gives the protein CASGGDRENYGYTF.

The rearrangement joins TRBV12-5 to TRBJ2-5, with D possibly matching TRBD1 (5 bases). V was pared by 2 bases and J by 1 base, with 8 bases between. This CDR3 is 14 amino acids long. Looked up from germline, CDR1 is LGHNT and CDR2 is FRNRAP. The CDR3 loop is CASGLMGPQETQYF. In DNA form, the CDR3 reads TGTGCTAGTGGTTTGATGGGGCCCCAAGAGACCCAGTACTTC.

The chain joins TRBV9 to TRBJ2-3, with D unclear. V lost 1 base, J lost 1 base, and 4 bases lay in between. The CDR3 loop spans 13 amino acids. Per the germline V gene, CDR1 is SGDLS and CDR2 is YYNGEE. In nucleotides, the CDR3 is TGTGCCAGCAGCGTAACCGGCACAGATACGCAGTATTTT. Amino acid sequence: CASSVTGTDTQYF.

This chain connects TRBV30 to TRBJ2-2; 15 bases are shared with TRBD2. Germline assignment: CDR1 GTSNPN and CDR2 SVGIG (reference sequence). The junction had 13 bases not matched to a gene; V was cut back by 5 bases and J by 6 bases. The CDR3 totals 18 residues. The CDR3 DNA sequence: TGTGCCTGGTCTAACCCAGGACTAGCGGGGGGGCTTTCCGGGGAGCTGTTTTTT. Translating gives CAWSNPGLAGGLSGELFF.

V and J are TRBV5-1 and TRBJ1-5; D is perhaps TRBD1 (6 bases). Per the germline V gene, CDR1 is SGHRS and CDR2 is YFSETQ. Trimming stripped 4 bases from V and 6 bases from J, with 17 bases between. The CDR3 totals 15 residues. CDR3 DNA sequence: TGCGCCAGCAGCCCCCAGGGGTATGAAGGTCAGCCCCAGCATTTT. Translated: CASSPQGYEGQPQHF. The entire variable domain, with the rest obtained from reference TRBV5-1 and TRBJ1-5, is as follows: KAGVTQTPRYLIKTRGQQVTLSCSPISGHRSVSWYQQTPGQGLQFLFEYFSETQRNKGNFPGRFSGRQFSNSRSEMNVSTLELGDSALYLCASSPQGYEGQPQHFGDGTRLSIL.

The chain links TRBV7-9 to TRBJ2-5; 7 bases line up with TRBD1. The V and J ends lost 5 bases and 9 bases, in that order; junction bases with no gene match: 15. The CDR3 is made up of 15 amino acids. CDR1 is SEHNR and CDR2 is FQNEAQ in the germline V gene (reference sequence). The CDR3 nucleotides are TGTGCCAGCAGCCGCCTTACGGGACAGTCGGAGGCCCAGTACTTC. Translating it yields CASSRLTGQSEAQYF.

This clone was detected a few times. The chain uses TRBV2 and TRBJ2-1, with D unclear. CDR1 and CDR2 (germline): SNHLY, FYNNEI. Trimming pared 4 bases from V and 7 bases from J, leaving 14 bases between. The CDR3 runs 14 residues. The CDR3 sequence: CASSGFGSSNEQFF. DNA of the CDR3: TGTGCCAGCAGTGGGTTTGGCTCCAGTAATGAGCAGTTCTTC.

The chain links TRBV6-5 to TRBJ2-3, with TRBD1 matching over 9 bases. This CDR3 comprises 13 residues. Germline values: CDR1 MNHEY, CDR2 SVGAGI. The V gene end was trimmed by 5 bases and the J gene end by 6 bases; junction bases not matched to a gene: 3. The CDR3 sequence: CASSTDRGDTQYF. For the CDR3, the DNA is TGTGCCAGCAGTACAGACAGGGGGGATACGCAGTATTTT.

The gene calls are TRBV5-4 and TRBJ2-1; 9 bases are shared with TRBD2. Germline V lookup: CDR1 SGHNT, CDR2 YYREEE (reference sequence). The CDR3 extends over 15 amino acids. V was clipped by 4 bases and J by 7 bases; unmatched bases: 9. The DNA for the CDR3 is TGTGCCAGCAGCCCCAGAGCGGGAGGCATGAATGAGCAGTTCTTC. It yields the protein CASSPRAGGMNEQFF.

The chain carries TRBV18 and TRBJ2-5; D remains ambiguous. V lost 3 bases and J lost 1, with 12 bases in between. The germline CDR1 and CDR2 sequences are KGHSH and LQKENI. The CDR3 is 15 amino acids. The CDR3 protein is CASSPGTDFQETQYF. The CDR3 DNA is TGTGCCAGCTCACCGGGAACAGACTTCCAAGAGACCCAGTACTTC.

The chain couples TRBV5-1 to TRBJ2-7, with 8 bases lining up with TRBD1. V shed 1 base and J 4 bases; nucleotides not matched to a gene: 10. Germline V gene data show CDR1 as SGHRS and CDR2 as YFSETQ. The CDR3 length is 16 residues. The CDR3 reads CASSLLAGGVGYEQYF. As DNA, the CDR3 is TGCGCCAGCAGCTTGTTGGCAGGGGGCGTTGGGTACGAGCAGTACTTC.

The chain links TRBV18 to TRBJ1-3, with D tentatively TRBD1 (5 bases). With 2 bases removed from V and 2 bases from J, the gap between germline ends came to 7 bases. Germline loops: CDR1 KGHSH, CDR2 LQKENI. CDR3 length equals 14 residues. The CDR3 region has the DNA TGTGCCAGCTCACCAGAGACAGCTGGAAACACCATATATTTT. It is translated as CASSPETAGNTIYF.

The CDR3 loop is CSVWGRLQETQYF. The CDR3 region has the DNA TGCAGCGTGTGGGGGAGGCTCCAAGAGACCCAGTACTTC. The rearrangement joins TRBV29-1 to TRBJ2-5; tentatively, D is TRBD2 (6 bases). The CDR3 runs 13 residues. V was shortened by 6 bases and J by 1 base, with 12 bases between the two germline ends. Per germline, CDR1 SQVTM and CDR2 ANQGSEA.

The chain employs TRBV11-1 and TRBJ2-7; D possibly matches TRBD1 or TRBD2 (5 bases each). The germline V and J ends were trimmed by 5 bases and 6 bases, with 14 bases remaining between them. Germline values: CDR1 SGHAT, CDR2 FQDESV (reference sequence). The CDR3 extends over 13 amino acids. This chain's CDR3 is CASSHGTAGEQYF. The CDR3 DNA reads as TGTGCCAGCAGCCATGGGACCGCGGGCGAGCAGTACTTC.

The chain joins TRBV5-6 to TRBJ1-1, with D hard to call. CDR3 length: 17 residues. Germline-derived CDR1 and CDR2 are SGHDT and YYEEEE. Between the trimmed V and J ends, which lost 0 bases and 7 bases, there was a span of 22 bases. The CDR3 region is CASSLGYKGWEGDEAFF. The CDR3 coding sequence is TGTGCCAGCAGCTTGGGGTACAAGGGATGGGAGGGTGATGAAGCTTTCTTT.

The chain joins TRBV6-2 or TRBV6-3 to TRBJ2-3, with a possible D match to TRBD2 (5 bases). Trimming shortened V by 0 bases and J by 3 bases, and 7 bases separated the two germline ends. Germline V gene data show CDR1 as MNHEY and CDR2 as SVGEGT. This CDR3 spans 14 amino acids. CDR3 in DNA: TGTGCCAGCAGTTACTCAACGGGGACAGATACGCAGTATTTT. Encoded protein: CASSYSTGTDTQYF.

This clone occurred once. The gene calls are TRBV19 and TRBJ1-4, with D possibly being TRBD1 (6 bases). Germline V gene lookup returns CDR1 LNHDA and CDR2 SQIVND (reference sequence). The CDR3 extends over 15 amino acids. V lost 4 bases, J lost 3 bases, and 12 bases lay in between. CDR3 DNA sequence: TGTGCCAGTAGTACGGGGGCGGCGGCTAATGAAAAACTGTTTTTT. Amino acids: CASSTGAAANEKLFF.

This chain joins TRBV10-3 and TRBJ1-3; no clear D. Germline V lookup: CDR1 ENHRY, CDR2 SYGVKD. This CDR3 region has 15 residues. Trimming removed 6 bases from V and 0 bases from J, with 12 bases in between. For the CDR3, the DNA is TGTGCCATCAGCCTCGGCCGGGGCTCTGGAAACACCATATATTTT. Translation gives CAISLGRGSGNTIYF.

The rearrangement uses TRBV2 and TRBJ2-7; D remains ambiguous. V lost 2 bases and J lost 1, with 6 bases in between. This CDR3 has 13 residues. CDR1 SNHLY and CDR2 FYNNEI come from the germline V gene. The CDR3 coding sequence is TGTGCCAGCAGTGAATCGAGATCCTACGAGCAGTACTTC. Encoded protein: CASSESRSYEQYF.

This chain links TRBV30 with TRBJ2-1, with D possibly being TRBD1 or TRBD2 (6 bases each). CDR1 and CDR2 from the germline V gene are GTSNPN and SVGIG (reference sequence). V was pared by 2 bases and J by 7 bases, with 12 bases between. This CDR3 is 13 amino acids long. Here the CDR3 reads CAWSRGGGNEQFF. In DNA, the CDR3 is TGTGCCTGGAGTCGTGGAGGGGGGAATGAGCAGTTCTTC.

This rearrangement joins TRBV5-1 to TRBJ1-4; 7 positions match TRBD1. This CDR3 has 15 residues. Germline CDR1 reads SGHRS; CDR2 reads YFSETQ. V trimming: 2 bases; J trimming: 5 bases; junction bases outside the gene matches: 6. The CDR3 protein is CASSLIGQANEKLFF. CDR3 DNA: TGCGCCAGCAGCTTAATTGGACAGGCAAATGAAAAACTGTTTTTT.

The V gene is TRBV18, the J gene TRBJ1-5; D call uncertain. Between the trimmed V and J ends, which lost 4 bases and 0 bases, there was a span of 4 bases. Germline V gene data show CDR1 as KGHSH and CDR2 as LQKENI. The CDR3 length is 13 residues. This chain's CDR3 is CASSQYSNQPQHF. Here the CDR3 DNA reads TGTGCCAGCTCACAATATAGCAATCAGCCCCAGCATTTT.

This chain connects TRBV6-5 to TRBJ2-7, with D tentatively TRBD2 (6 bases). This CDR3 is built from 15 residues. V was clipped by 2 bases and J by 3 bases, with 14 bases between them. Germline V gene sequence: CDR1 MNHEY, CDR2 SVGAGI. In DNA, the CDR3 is TGTGCCAGCAGTTACGGCCATGGAGGGAACTACGAGCAGTACTTC. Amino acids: CASSYGHGGNYEQYF.

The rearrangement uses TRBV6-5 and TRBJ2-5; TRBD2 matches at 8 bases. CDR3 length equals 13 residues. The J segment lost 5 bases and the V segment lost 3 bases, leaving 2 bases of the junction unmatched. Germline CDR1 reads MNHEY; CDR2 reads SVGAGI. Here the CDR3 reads CASSYSGVETQYF. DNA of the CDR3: TGTGCCAGCAGTTATAGCGGGGTTGAGACCCAGTACTTC.

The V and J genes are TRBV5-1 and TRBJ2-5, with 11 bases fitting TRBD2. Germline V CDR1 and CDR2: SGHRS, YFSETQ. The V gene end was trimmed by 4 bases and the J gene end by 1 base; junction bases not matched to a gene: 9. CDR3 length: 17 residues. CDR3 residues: CASSASGTSGFQETQYF. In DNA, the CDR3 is TGCGCCAGCAGCGCTTCCGGGACTAGCGGATTCCAAGAGACCCAGTACTTC.

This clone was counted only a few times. The CDR3 sequence: CASSPDRVSDEQYF. The CDR3 nucleotides read TGTGCCAGCAGCCCGGACAGGGTCTCTGACGAGCAGTACTTC. This sequence joins TRBV2 and TRBJ2-7, with 8 positions matching TRBD1. This CDR3 comprises 14 residues. Looked up from germline, CDR1 is SNHLY and CDR2 is FYNNEI. With 6 bases clipped from V and 5 bases from J, the junction kept 9 bases outside the gene matches.